This note documents a single T cell receptor (beta chain) sequence. The record originates from a study of blood T cell repertoires in COVID-19. The data were produced by immunoSEQ multiplex PCR, yet TCRdb's version contains in-frame clones alone and is incomplete. The sample includes tens of thousands of clones, roughly 87% of them seen just once. Sequencing input: peripheral blood. The receptor was isolated from a man between 45 and 60 years old with active COVID-19.

The chain's CDR3 is CATGTSGNNEQFF. CDR3 coding DNA: TGTGCCACTGGGACTAGCGGGAACAATGAGCAGTTCTTC. The chain recombines TRBV24-1 with TRBJ2-1; 13 bases line up with TRBD2. V was pared by 10 bases and J by 5 bases, with 1 base of the junction left unmatched. From germline, CDR1 is KGHDR and CDR2 SFDVKD. This CDR3 is built from 13 residues.